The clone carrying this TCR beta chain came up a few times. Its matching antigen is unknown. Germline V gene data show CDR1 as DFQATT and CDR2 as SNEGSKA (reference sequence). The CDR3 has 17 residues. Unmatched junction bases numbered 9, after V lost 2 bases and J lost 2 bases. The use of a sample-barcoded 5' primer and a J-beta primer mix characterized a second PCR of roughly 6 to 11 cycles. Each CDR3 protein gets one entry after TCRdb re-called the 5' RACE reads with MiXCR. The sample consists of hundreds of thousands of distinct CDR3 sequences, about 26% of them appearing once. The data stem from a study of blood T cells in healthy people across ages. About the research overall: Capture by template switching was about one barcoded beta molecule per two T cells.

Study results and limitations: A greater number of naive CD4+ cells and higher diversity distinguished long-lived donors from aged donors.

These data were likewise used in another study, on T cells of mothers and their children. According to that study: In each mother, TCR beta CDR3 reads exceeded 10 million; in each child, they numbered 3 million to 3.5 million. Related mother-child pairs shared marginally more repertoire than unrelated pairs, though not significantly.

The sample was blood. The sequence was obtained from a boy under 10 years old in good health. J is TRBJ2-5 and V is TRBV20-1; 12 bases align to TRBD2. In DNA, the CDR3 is TGCAGTGCTAGACCGTCTAGCGGGAGGGCCGGGCAAGAGACCCAGTACTTC. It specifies CSARPSSGRAGQETQYF.